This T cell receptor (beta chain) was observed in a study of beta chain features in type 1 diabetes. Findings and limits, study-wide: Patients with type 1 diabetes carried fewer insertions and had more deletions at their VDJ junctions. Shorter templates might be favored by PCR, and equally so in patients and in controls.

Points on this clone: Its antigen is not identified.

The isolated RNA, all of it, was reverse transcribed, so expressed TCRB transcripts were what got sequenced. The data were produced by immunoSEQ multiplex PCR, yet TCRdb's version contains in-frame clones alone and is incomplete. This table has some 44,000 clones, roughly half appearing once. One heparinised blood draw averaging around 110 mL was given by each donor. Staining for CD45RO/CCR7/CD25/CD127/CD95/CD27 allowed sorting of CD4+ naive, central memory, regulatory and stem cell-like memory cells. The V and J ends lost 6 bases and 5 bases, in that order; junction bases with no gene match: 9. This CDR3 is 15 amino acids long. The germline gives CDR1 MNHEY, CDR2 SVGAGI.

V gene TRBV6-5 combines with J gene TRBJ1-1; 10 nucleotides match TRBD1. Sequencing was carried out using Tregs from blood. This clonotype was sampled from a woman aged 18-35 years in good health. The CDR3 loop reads CASRPWDRGGTEAFF. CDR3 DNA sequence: TGTGCCAGCAGACCGTGGGACAGGGGAGGGACTGAAGCTTTCTTT.